The clone carrying this T cell receptor beta chain was counted many times. Its target is not known. This specimen belongs to a study of blood T cells in healthy people across ages. Overall study findings and caveats: Unknown CMV status may confound age-related changes in expanded clones.

From germline, CDR1 is SGHTA and CDR2 FQGNSA. This CDR3 is 16 amino acids long. J was trimmed by 4 bases and V by 4 bases; bases with no gene match: 6. A J-beta primer mix and a sample-barcoded 5' primer were used in a second PCR of roughly 6 to 12 cycles. TCRdb re-derived calls from the 5' RACE reads in MiXCR, one entry per CDR3 protein. The sample carries around 900,000 distinct CDR3 sequences, 25% to 30% recorded once. The rearrangement joins TRBV7-2 to TRBJ2-1; 11 bases map to TRBD2. The receptor was isolated from a woman at least 80 years old in good health. The sequencing sample was made of blood. CDR3 in DNA: TGTGCCAGCAGCTCGGGGACTAGCGGTGCATACAATGAGCAGTTCTTC. Its translation is CASSSGTSGAYNEQFF.